Below are 19 T cell receptor beta chains sequenced from a single sample in a study of beta chain features in type 1 diabetes. Study conclusions and caveats: There was a moderate but significant shortening of TCRB CDR3s in all four CD4+ subsets of Type 1 diabetes patients.

Reverse transcription of all isolated RNA meant that expressed TCRB transcripts were sequenced. TCRdb's table, derived via immunoSEQ multiplex PCR, lists solely in-frame clones and lacks some. This table holds 250,000 to 300,000 clones, 14% found once. These receptors have no identified antigens. Specimen: naive CD4+ T cells from blood. The receptors shown here come from a man aged 25-45 years with type 1 diabetes.

About this clone: Other DNA variants within this sample encode the same CDR3. The chain links TRBV9 to TRBJ2-3; 8 positions agree with TRBD2. The CDR3 sequence is 16 residues long. Germline loops: CDR1 SGDLS, CDR2 YYNGEE. The J segment lost 0 bases and the V segment lost 0 bases, leaving 3 bases of the junction unmatched. Here the CDR3 DNA reads TGTGCCAGCAGCGTAGTATCTAGCGGGAGCACAGATACGCAGTATTTT. Translated: CASSVVSSGSTDTQYF.

The chain joins TRBV19 to TRBJ1-5, with D hard to call. This CDR3 is built from 13 residues. CDR1 LNHDA and CDR2 SQIVND come from the germline V gene (reference sequence). With 7 bases removed from V and 4 bases from J, the gap between germline ends came to 11 bases. The CDR3 loop reads CASKGQTNQPQHF. The CDR3 DNA is TGTGCCAGTAAAGGCCAGACTAATCAGCCCCAGCATTTT.

The V call is TRBV28, the J call TRBJ2-7; 7 bases fit TRBD1. V shed 6 bases, J shed 3 bases, and the junction held 5 bases outside the gene matches. Germline CDR1 reads MDHEN; CDR2 reads SYDVKM. The CDR3 extends over 13 amino acids. The CDR3 sequence is CASRGDSLYEQYF. CDR3 coding DNA: TGTGCCAGCAGGGGGGACAGCCTCTACGAGCAGTACTTC.

This clone was seen only a few times. The rearrangement uses TRBV2 and TRBJ2-3; the match to TRBD2 covers 8 bases. Losses at the gene ends were 9 bases for V and 6 bases for J; bases not matched to a gene: 5. The germline V gene encodes CDR1 SNHLY and CDR2 FYNNEI. This CDR3 spans 12 amino acids. For the CDR3, the DNA is TGTGCCAGAGTGACGGGGGGGGATACGCAGTATTTT. It yields the protein CARVTGGDTQYF. The variable domain in full, completed from reference TRBV2 and TRBJ2-3, reads EPEVTQTPSHQVTQMGQEVILRCVPISNHLYFYWYRQILGQKVEFLVSFYNNEISEKSEIFDDQFSVERPDGSNFTLKIRSTKLEDSAMYFCARVTGGDTQYFGPGTRLTVL.

The rearrangement joins TRBV2 to TRBJ2-7, with 8 bases fitting TRBD2. Germline V gives CDR1 SNHLY, CDR2 FYNNEI. This CDR3 has 14 residues. The junction had 15 bases not matched to a gene; V was cut back by 7 bases and J by 10 bases. CDR3: CASIAGTRMMGQYF. Written as DNA, the CDR3 is TGTGCCAGCATCGCCGGGACTAGAATGATGGGCCAGTACTTC.

V is TRBV4-1 and J is TRBJ2-3, with 9 bases that match TRBD1. The ends lost 1 base at V and 6 bases at J; junction bases unmatched: 8. Germline V lookup: CDR1 MGHRA, CDR2 YSYEKL. CDR3 length: 16 amino acids. For the CDR3, the DNA is TGCGCCAGCAGCCAAGGGGACAGGGTATCATCGGATACGCAGTATTTT. Translated: CASSQGDRVSSDTQYF.

This clone was seen a handful of times. The chain is built from TRBV28 and TRBJ2-1; D perhaps matches TRBD2 (5 bases). Trimming shortened V by 5 bases and J by 6 bases, and 11 bases separated the two germline ends. The CDR3 is 13 amino acids. CDR1 is MDHEN and CDR2 is SYDVKM in the germline V gene. CDR3 nucleotide sequence: TGTGCCAGCAGTCCTCGACTATCCAATGAGCAGTTCTTC. Translated: CASSPRLSNEQFF.

The rearrangement joins TRBV4-1 to TRBJ1-2; 7 bases are a match to TRBD1. V trimming: 4 bases; J trimming: 4 bases; junction bases outside the gene matches: 6. The CDR3 runs to 14 residues. Looked up from germline, CDR1 is MGHRA and CDR2 is YSYEKL. The CDR3 sequence: CASSPAGQIYGYTF. CDR3 bases: TGCGCCAGCAGCCCGGCGGGACAGATCTATGGCTACACCTTC.

The chain couples TRBV5-1 to TRBJ2-7; 8 nucleotides match TRBD2. The germline V gene encodes CDR1 SGHRS and CDR2 YFSETQ. The CDR3 runs to 12 residues. V lost 6 bases, J lost 3 bases, and 2 bases stayed unmatched. The CDR3 sequence is CASTGTSYEQYF. CDR3 nucleotide sequence: TGCGCCAGCACTGGGACTAGCTACGAGCAGTACTTC.

The CDR3 reads CASSSGGGETQYF. CDR3 nucleotide sequence: TGTGCCAGCAGCAGCGGCGGGGGCGAGACCCAGTACTTC. The J gene is TRBJ2-5, the V gene TRBV7-2, with D perhaps matching TRBD2 (7 bases). The germline CDR1 and CDR2 sequences are SGHTA and FQGNSA. Trimming stripped 5 bases from V and 5 bases from J, with 12 bases between. The length of the CDR3 is 13 residues.

In DNA form, the CDR3 reads TGCGCCAGCAGGGACAGCTCCTACAATGAGCAGTTCTTC. Encoded protein: CASRDSSYNEQFF. This chain links TRBV5-1 with TRBJ2-1; possible D gene TRBD1, 6 bases. Germline loops: CDR1 SGHRS, CDR2 YFSETQ. V shed 5 bases and J shed 0 bases, with 6 bases lying between them. The CDR3 has 13 amino acids.

V usage is TRBV7-9 and J usage is TRBJ2-1, with 7 bases fitting TRBD1. The CDR3 has 17 amino acids. V shed 4 bases and J 5 bases; nucleotides not matched to a gene: 14. Looked up from germline, CDR1 is SEHNR and CDR2 is FQNEAQ (reference sequence). CDR3: CASSSRGQMSSDNEQFF. The CDR3 coding sequence is TGTGCCAGCAGCTCAAGGGGACAGATGTCCTCTGACAATGAGCAGTTCTTC.

V and J are TRBV6-5 and TRBJ1-2, with a weak D call TRBD1 (6 bases). This CDR3 spans 13 amino acids. Germline CDR1 reads MNHEY; CDR2 reads SVGAGI. V lost 2 bases to trimming and J lost 8 bases, with 12 bases between them. CDR3 in DNA: TGTGCCAGCAGTTACACCGTCGACAGGGGCTACACCTTC. This sequence encodes CASSYTVDRGYTF.

Regarding this clone: Other DNA variants within this sample encode the same CDR3. V is TRBV18 and J is TRBJ2-1; 8 positions match TRBD1. The germline CDR1 and CDR2 sequences are KGHSH and LQKENI. CDR3 size: 15 residues. Trimming cost V 2 bases and J 0 bases; bases outside gene matches: 0. CDR3 coding DNA: TGTGCCAGCTCACCAGGACAGGGCTCCTACAATGAGCAGTTCTTC. It is translated as CASSPGQGSYNEQFF.

The chain combines TRBV7-2 with TRBJ2-1; 12 bases align to TRBD2. The germline V gene encodes CDR1 SGHTA and CDR2 FQGNSA. J gave up 5 bases and V 4 bases, and 6 bases lay outside the gene matches. There are 16 residues in the CDR3. The CDR3 sequence: CASSSTLAGGNNEQFF. The CDR3 DNA follows: TGTGCCAGCAGCTCAACGCTAGCGGGAGGGAACAATGAGCAGTTCTTC. Full variable domain (remainder filled in from reference TRBV7-2 and TRBJ2-1): GAGVSQSPSNKVTEKGKDVELRCDPISGHTALYWYRQSLGQGLEFLIYFQGNSAPDKSGLPSDRFSAERTGGSVSTLTIQRTQQEDSAVYLCASSSTLAGGNNEQFFGPGTRLTVL.

The table lists this clone with a few counts. This chain connects TRBV11-2 to TRBJ2-2; no definite D call. Deletions cut 2 bases from V and 4 bases from J, with 14 bases between. This CDR3 has 16 residues. Germline V gene data show CDR1 as SGHAT and CDR2 as FQNNGV. CDR3 coding DNA: TGTGCCAGCAGCTTAAATCCTGGAGCTCTCACCGGGGAGCTGTTTTTT. Its translation is CASSLNPGALTGELFF.

This clone was seen more than once but under ten times. The chain is built from TRBV5-1 and TRBJ2-1; 13 bases line up with TRBD2. Looked up from germline, CDR1 is SGHRS and CDR2 is YFSETQ. The CDR3 consists of 17 residues. The trim removed 4 bases at V and 0 bases at J, leaving 4 bases unmatched. The CDR3 sequence: CASSQLAGGSSYNEQFF. CDR3 nucleotides: TGCGCCAGCAGCCAACTAGCGGGAGGGAGCTCCTACAATGAGCAGTTCTTC.

CDR3 nucleotide sequence: TGTGCCAGCTGGGACAGGGGCTACGAGCAGTACTTC. Its protein is CASWDRGYEQYF. This chain uses TRBV28 with TRBJ2-7; 10 bases match TRBD1. The junction had 1 base not matched to a gene; V was cut back by 8 bases and J by 3 bases. This CDR3 has 12 amino acids. CDR1 and CDR2 (germline): MDHEN, SYDVKM.

V usage is TRBV4-2 and J usage is TRBJ2-1; 9 bases are a match to TRBD2. The CDR3 loop spans 16 amino acids. V was pared by 5 bases and J by 4 bases, with 9 bases of the junction left unmatched. Germline V gene sequence: CDR1 LGHNA, CDR2 YNFKEQ. CDR3 region: CASSKRGRAGYNEQFF. CDR3 DNA sequence: TGTGCCAGCAGCAAGCGCGGGAGGGCCGGTTACAATGAGCAGTTCTTC.